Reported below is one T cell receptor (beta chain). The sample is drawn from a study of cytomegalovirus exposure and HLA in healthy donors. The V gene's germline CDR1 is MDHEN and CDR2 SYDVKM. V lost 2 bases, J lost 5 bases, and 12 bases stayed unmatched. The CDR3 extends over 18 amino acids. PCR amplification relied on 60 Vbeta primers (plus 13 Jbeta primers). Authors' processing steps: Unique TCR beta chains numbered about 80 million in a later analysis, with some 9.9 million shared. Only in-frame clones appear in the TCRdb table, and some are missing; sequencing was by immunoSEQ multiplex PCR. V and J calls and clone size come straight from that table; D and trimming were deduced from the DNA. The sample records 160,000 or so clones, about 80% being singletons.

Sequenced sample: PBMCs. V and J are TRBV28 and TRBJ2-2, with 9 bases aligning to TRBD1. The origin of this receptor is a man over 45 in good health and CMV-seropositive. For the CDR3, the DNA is TGTGCCAGCAGTTTAGGGGCGGGACAGGGTCTTGGTACCGGGGAGCTGTTTTTT. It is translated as CASSLGAGQGLGTGELFF.